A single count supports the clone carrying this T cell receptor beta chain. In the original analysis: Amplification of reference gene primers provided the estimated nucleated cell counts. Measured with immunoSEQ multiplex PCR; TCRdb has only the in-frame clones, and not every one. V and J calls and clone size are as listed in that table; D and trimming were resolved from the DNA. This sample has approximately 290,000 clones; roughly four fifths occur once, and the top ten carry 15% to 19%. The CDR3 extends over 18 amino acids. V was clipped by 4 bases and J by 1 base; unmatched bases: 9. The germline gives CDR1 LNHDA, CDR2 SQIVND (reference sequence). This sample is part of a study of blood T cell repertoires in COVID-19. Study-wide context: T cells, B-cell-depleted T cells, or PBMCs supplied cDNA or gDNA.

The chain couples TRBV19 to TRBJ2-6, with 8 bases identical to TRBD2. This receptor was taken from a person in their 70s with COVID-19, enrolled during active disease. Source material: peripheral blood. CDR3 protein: CASSTVAGGGSGANVLTF. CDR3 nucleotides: TGTGCCAGTAGTACGGTGGCCGGGGGGGGATCTGGGGCCAACGTCCTGACTTTC. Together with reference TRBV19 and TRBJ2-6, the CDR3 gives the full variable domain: DGGITQSPKYLFRKEGQNVTLSCEQNLNHDAMYWYRQDPGQGLRLIYYSQIVNDFQKGDIAEGYSVSREKKESFPLTVTSAQKNPTAFYLCASSTVAGGGSGANVLTFGAGSRLTVL.